The 19 T cell receptor beta chains presented below share a single source sample, sequenced in a study of T cells expressing NK-cell markers (TCRdb year 2020). Libraries came from 5' RACE. The sequencer listed for this sample is Illumina HiSeq 2000. The reads were reprocessed in TCRdb, with one entry per CDR3 protein sequence and no accompanying DNA. The sample's table covers about 300,000 distinct CDR3 sequences. In total, the top ten clones hold 4% to 5% of the sample. Sequenced input: blood T cells: a sorted CD56 or NKG2C T cell subset, CD4+ or CD8+ T cells, or bulk PBMC T cells (not recorded which). The source of these receptors is a woman aged 18-70 years in good health.

V usage is TRBV20-1 and J usage is TRBJ2-7; TCRdb gives TRBD1 as the D gene, but with no DNA this cannot be confirmed. Germline values: CDR1 DFQATT, CDR2 SNEGSKA (reference sequence). The CDR3 is 16 residues long. The CDR3 region is CSASLFSAGQAYEQYF.

The rearrangement uses TRBV6-1 and TRBJ1-6. The V gene's germline CDR1 is MNHNS and CDR2 SASEGT. This CDR3 contains 12 residues. The CDR3 loop reads CASSEPPPALHF.

This chain uses TRBV7-2 with TRBJ1-2; TCRdb proposes TRBD1, but this gene call is untestable without DNA. Germline V lookup: CDR1 SGHTA, CDR2 FQGNSA. This CDR3 spans 14 amino acids. The CDR3 spells CASSLAGTDYGYTF.

CDR3 sequence reads: CASSQGSWVLATTGELFF. The rearrangement links TRBV4-1 to TRBJ2-2. Germline assignment: CDR1 MGHRA and CDR2 YSYEKL. The CDR3 spans 18 residues.

The rearrangement uses TRBV20-1 and TRBJ2-3; TCRdb gives TRBD1 as the D gene, but with no DNA this cannot be confirmed. CDR3 size: 16 residues. The germline V gene has CDR1 DFQATT and CDR2 SNEGSKA (reference sequence). The chain's CDR3 is CSADTTGEGRTDTQYF.

The rearrangement links TRBV5-1 to TRBJ2-5; TCRdb proposes TRBD1, but this gene call is untestable without DNA. CDR1 SGHRS and CDR2 YFSETQ come from the germline V gene. CDR3 length equals 12 residues. The CDR3 region is CASRGTPETQYF.

This chain connects TRBV12-3 or TRBV12-4 to TRBJ1-5. The length of the CDR3 is 16 residues. The chain's CDR3 is CASSLSPGALGEPQHF.

The gene calls are TRBV12-3 or TRBV12-4 and TRBJ2-4; lacking DNA, the TRBD2 call made by TCRdb goes unchecked. The CDR3 sequence is 15 residues long. This CDR3 is CASSLAGGINNIQYF.

This sequence joins TRBV21-1 and TRBJ2-1; the D gene TCRdb calls, TRBD1, cannot be checked with no DNA. TRBV21-1 is a pseudogene locus. The CDR3 sequence is 12 residues long. The CDR3 spells CASTRFPGDPFF.

The rearrangement uses TRBV20-1 and TRBJ2-1; without DNA, the TCRdb call of TRBD2 cannot be checked. The germline V gene has CDR1 DFQATT and CDR2 SNEGSKA (reference sequence). The CDR3 is made up of 16 amino acids. The CDR3 loop is CSARDGWAPTHNEQLF.

The rearrangement joins TRBV24-1 to TRBJ2-1; TCRdb's assignment of TRBD2 cannot be checked, as there is no DNA. Germline V gene sequence: CDR1 KGHDR, CDR2 SFDVKD. CDR3 length equals 16 residues. The CDR3: CATSDLGARSYNEQFF.

V gene TRBV29-1 combines with J gene TRBJ2-5; TCRdb proposes TRBD2, but this gene call is untestable without DNA. The CDR3 has 14 amino acids. Germline V lookup: CDR1 SQVTM, CDR2 ANQGSEA. The CDR3 region is CSVEDPGGRETQYF.

The chain has TRBV20-1 and TRBJ2-3. The CDR3 totals 12 residues. In germline, CDR1 is DFQATT, CDR2 SNEGSKA (reference sequence). The CDR3 protein is CSADLSTDTQYF.

The chain carries TRBV5-1 and TRBJ2-2; no DNA is available, so the TRBD1 call from TCRdb remains unchecked. The CDR3 runs 15 residues. Germline CDR1 reads SGHRS; CDR2 reads YFSETQ. This CDR3 reads CASSLGQTNTGELFF. Full variable domain (remainder filled in from reference TRBV5-1 and TRBJ2-2): KAGVTQTPRYLIKTRGQQVTLSCSPISGHRSVSWYQQTPGQGLQFLFEYFSETQRNKGNFPGRFSGRQFSNSRSEMNVSTLELGDSALYLCASSLGQTNTGELFFGEGSRLTVL.

The rearrangement links TRBV10-3 to TRBJ2-1; absent DNA, TCRdb's TRBD2 call cannot be checked. Germline-derived CDR1 and CDR2 are ENHRY and SYGVKD. The CDR3 spans 17 residues. This chain's CDR3 is CAISPGLAGGWVNEQFF.

V usage is TRBV7-8 and J usage is TRBJ2-1; the TCRdb call, TRBD2, lacks DNA for checking. The CDR3 is 16 residues long. The germline CDR1 and CDR2 sequences are SGHVS and FQNEAQ. CDR3 amino acids: CASSFSSGSRYNEQFF.

The J gene is TRBJ2-2, the V gene TRBV9; without DNA, the TCRdb call of TRBD2 cannot be checked. Germline V gene data show CDR1 as SGDLS and CDR2 as YYNGEE. The CDR3 contains 17 residues. The CDR3 reads CASSLPPGPRDTGELFF.

The V call is TRBV20-1, the J call TRBJ2-1; the D call of TRBD1 rests on TCRdb alone, since no DNA is present to check it. Germline V CDR1 and CDR2: DFQATT, SNEGSKA (reference sequence). The CDR3 totals 16 residues. This chain's CDR3 is CSATTVGGTEYNEQFF.

The chain employs TRBV18 and TRBJ1-2; TCRdb's D gene call, TRBD1, goes unchecked for lack of DNA. Germline lookup yields CDR1 KGHSH and CDR2 LQKENI. CDR3 length: 16 residues. The CDR3 loop is CASSPSDRDSNYGYTF.